The present TCR beta chain was sequenced within a study of blood T cell repertoires in COVID-19. About the research overall: There were acute and convalescent COVID-19 samples, and they came from the United States, Italy and Spain. From T cells, B-cell-depleted T cells, or PBMCs came the material, which was cDNA or gDNA.

The trim removed 1 base at V and 6 bases at J, leaving 9 bases unmatched. This CDR3 is 16 amino acids long. Germline CDR1 and CDR2: SGDLS and YYNGEE. In terms of age and location, participants ranged from roughly 18 to 90 years and lived in around 22 US areas. Authors' processing steps: Reference gene primers were amplified, and this amplification served to estimate nucleated cell counts. Sequenced by immunoSEQ multiplex PCR; TCRdb stores in-frame clones only, minus some. V and J calls plus clone size are reproduced from that table; the DNA served to infer D and trimming. The sample holds hundreds of thousands of clones, nearly 90% seen once.

The source is a woman between 40 and 55 years old with acute COVID-19. The material sequenced was PBMCs or T cells enriched from blood (not recorded which). The rearrangement joins TRBV9 to TRBJ2-1; TRBD2 aligns across 8 bases. The CDR3 DNA follows: TGTGCCAGCAGCGTAATGGGCGGGGGGTACACCAATGAGCAGTTCTTC. This gives the protein CASSVMGGGYTNEQFF.